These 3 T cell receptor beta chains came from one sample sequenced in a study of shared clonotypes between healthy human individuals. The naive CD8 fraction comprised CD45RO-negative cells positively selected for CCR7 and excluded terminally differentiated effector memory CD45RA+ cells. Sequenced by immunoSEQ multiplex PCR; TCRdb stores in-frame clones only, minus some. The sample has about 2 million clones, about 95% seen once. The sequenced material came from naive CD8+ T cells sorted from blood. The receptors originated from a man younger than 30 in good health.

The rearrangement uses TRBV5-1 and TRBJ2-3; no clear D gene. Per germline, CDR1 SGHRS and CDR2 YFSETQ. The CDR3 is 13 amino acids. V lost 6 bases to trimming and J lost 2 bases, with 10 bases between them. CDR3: CASKDGYTDTQYF. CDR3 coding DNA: TGCGCCAGCAAGGACGGTTACACAGATACGCAGTATTTT.

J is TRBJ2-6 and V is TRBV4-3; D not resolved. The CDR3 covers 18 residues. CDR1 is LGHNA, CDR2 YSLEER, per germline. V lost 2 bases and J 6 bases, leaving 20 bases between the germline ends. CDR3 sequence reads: CASSQQVGLVYEANVLTF. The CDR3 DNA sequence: TGCGCCAGCAGCCAACAGGTTGGGTTGGTTTACGAGGCCAACGTCCTGACTTTC.

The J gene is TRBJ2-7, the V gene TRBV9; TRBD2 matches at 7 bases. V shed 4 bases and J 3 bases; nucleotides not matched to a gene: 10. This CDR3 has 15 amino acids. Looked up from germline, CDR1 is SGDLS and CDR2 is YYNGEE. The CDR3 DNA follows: TGTGCCAGCAGCCTTGGAACTAGCGTGAACTACGAGCAGTACTTC. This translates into CASSLGTSVNYEQYF.